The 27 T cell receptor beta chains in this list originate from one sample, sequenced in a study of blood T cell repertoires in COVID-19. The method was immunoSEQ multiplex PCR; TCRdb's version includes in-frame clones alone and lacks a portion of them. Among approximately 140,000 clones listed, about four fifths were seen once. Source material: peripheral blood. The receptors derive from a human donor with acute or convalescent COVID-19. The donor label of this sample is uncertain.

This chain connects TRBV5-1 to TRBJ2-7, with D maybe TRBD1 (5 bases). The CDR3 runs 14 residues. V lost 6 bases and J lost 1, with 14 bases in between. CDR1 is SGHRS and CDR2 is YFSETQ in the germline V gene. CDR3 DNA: TGCGCCAGCACCCCCCAGGGCGGTTCCTACGAGCAGTACTTC. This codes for CASTPQGGSYEQYF.

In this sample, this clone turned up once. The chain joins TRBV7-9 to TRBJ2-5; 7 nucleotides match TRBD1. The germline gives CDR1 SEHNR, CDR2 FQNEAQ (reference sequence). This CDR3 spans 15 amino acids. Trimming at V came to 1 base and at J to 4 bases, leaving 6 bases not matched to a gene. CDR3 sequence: CASSLGDRVGETQYF. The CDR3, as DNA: TGTGCCAGCAGCTTAGGTGACAGGGTCGGAGAGACCCAGTACTTC. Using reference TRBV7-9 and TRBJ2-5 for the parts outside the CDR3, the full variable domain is DTGVSQNPRHKITKRGQNVTFRCDPISEHNRLYWYRQTLGQGPEFLTYFQNEAQLEKSRLLSDRFSAERPKGSFSTLEIQRTEQGDSAMYLCASSLGDRVGETQYFGPGTRLLVL.

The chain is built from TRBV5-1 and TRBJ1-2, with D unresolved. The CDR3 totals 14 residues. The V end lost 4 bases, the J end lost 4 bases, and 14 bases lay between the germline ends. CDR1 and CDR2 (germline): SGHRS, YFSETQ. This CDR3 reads CASSLSPVLYGYTF. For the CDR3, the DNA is TGCGCCAGCAGCCTAAGCCCCGTCCTCTATGGCTACACCTTC.

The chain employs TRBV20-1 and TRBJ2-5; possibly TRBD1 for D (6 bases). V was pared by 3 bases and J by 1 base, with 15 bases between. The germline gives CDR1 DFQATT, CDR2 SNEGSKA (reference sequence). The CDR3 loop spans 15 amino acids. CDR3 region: CSASFTGRIQETQYF. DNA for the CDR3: TGCAGTGCTAGTTTTACAGGGAGAATCCAAGAGACCCAGTACTTC.

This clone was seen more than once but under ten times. CDR3 amino acids: CASSLAGRDGYTF. CDR3 bases: TGTGCCAGCAGCTTAGCAGGGAGGGATGGCTACACCTTC. The chain recombines TRBV7-2 with TRBJ1-2; D gene uncertain. V was cut by 0 bases and J by 6 bases, with 8 bases left in between. This CDR3 is built from 13 residues. CDR1 is SGHTA and CDR2 is FQGNSA in the germline V gene. The entire variable domain, with the rest obtained from reference TRBV7-2 and TRBJ1-2, is as follows: GAGVSQSPSNKVTEKGKDVELRCDPISGHTALYWYRQSLGQGLEFLIYFQGNSAPDKSGLPSDRFSAERTGGSVSTLTIQRTQQEDSAVYLCASSLAGRDGYTFGSGTRLTVV.

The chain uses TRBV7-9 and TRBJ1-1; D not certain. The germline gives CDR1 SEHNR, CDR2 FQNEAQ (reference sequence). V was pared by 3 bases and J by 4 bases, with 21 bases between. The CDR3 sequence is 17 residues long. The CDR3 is CASSFVSGSGRSTEAFF. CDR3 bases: TGTGCCAGCAGCTTCGTTTCGGGATCCGGCCGGAGCACTGAAGCTTTCTTT.

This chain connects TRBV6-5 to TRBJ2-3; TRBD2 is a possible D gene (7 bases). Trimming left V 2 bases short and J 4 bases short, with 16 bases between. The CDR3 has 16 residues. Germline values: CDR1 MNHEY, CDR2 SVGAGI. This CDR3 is CASSYKGQGGADTQYF. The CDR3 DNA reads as TGTGCCAGCAGTTACAAGGGTCAAGGGGGGGCAGATACGCAGTATTTT.

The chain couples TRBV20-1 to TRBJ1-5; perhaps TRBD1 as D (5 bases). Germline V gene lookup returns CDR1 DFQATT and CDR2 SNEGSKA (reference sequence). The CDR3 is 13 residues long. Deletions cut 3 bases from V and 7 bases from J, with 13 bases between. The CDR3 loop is CSASHGGGQPQHF. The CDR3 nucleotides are TGCAGTGCTAGTCACGGGGGAGGACAGCCCCAGCATTTT.

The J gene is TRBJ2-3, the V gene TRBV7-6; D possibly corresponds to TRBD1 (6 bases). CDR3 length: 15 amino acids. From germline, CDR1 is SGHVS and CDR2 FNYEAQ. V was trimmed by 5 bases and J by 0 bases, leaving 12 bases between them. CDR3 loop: CASSPTGDSTDTQYF. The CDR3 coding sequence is TGTGCCAGCAGCCCGACAGGAGATAGCACAGATACGCAGTATTTT.

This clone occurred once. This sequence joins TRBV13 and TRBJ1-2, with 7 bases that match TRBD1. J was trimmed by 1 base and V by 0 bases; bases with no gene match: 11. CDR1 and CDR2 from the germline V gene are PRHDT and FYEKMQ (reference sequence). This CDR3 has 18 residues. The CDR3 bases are TGTGCCAGCAGCTTAGGCCTGGGACAGCGATCTTTTAACTATGGCTACACCTTC. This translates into CASSLGLGQRSFNYGYTF.

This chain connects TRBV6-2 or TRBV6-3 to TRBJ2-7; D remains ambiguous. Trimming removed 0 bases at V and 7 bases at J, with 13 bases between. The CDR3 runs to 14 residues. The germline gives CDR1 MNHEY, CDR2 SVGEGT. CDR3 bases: TGTGCCAGCAGTTACTCGGGCCGTCTTATGGAGCAGTACTTC. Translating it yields CASSYSGRLMEQYF.

This chain's CDR3 is CASSRVTGLEKLFF. Here the CDR3 DNA reads TGTGCCAGCAGCCGCGTGACAGGGCTGGAAAAACTGTTTTTT. This chain connects TRBV14 to TRBJ1-4, with 7 positions matching TRBD1. This CDR3 is 14 amino acids long. The germline gives CDR1 SGHDN, CDR2 FVKESK. V lost 4 bases and J lost 8; bases outside the gene matches: 7.

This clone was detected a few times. The CDR3 region is CAIKGTESNTEAFF. CDR3 in DNA: TGTGCCATCAAGGGGACAGAGAGTAACACTGAAGCTTTCTTT. The chain recombines TRBV10-3 with TRBJ1-1; TRBD1 agrees at 7 bases. The germline CDR1 and CDR2 sequences are ENHRY and SYGVKD. The CDR3 has 14 residues. After removal of 7 bases from V and 2 bases from J, the junction contained 7 bases not matched to a gene.

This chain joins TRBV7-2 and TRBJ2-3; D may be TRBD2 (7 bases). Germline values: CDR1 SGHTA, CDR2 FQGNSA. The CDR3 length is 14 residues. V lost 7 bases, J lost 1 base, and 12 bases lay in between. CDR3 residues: CASIHGGRTDTQYF. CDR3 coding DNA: TGTGCCAGCATACACGGGGGGCGCACAGATACGCAGTATTTT.

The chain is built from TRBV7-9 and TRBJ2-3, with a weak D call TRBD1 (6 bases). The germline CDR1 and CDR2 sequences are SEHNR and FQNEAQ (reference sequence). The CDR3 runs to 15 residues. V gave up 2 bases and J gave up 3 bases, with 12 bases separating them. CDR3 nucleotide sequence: TGTGCCAGCAGCTTACGGGCAGGGGATACAGATACGCAGTATTTT. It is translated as CASSLRAGDTDTQYF.

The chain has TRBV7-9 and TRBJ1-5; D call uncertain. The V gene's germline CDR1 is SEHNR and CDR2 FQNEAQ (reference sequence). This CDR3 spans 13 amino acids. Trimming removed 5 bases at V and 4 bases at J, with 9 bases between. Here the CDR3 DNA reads TGTGCCAGCAGCCAAACAGAAAATCAGCCCCAGCATTTT. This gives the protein CASSQTENQPQHF.

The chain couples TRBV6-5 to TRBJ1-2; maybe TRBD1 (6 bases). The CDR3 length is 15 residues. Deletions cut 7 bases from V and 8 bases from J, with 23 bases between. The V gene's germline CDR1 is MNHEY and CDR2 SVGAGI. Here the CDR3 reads CASTTGTAEQPGYTF. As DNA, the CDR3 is TGTGCCAGCACTACAGGGACCGCGGAACAACCGGGCTACACCTTC.

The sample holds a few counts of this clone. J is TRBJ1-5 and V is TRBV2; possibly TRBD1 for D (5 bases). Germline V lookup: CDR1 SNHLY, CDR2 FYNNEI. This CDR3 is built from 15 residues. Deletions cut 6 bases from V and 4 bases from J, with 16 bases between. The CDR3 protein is CASRPPGRANQPQHF. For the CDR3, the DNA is TGTGCCAGCAGACCTCCGGGCAGGGCAAATCAGCCCCAGCATTTT.

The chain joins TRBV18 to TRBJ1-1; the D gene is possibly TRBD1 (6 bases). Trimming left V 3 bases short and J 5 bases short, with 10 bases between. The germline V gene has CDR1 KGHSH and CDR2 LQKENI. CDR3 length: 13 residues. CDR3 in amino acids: CASSPITGTEAFF. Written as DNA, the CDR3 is TGTGCCAGCTCACCGATCACAGGGACTGAAGCTTTCTTT. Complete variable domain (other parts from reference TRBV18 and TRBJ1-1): NAGVMQNPRHLVRRRGQEARLRCSPMKGHSHVYWYRQLPEEGLKFMVYLQKENIIDESGMPKERFSAEFPKEGPSILRIQQVVRGDSAAYFCASSPITGTEAFFGQGTRLTVV.

CDR3 sequence: CASSVGSPGERYGYTF. CDR3 in DNA: TGTGCCAGCAGCGTGGGGAGTCCGGGAGAACGGTATGGCTACACCTTC. The chain joins TRBV9 to TRBJ1-2; D gene unclear. This CDR3 contains 16 residues. Germline V gives CDR1 SGDLS, CDR2 YYNGEE. V lost 2 bases and J 5 bases, leaving 19 bases between the germline ends.

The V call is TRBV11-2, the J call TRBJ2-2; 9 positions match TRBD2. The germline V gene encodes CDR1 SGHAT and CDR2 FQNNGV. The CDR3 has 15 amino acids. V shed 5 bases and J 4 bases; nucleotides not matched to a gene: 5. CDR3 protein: CASSPAGGGTGELFF. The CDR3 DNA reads TGTGCCAGCAGCCCCGCGGGAGGGGGCACCGGGGAGCTGTTTTTT.

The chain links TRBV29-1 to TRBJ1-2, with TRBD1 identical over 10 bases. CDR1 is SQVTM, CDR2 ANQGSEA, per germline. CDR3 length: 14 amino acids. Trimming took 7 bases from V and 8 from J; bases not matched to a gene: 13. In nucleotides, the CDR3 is TGCAGCGCCGGGAGAGGGACAGGGGAAGGAGGCTACACCTTC. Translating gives CSAGRGTGEGGYTF.

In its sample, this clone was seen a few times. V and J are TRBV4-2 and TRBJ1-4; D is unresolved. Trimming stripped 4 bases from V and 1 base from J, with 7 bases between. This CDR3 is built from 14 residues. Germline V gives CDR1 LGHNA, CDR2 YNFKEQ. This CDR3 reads CASSLGVTNEKLFF. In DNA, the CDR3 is TGTGCCAGCAGCCTAGGAGTAACTAATGAAAAACTGTTTTTT.

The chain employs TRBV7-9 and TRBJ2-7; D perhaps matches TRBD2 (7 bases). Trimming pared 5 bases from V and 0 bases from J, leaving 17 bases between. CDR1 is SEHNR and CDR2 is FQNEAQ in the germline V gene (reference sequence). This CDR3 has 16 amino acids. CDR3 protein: CASSPSRGADSYEQYF. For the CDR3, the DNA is TGTGCCAGCAGCCCTAGCCGGGGGGCGGACTCCTACGAGCAGTACTTC.

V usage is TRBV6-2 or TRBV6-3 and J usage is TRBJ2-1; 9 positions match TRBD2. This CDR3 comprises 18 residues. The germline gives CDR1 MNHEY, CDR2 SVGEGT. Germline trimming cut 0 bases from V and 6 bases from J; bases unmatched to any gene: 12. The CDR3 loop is CASSYSRRLAGAPNEQFF. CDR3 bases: TGTGCCAGCAGTTACTCGAGAAGGTTAGCGGGGGCCCCCAATGAGCAGTTCTTC.

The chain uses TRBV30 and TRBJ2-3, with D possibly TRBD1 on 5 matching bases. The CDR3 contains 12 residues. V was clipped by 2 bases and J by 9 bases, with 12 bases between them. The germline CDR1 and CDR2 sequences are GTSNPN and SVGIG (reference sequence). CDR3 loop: CAWSPGKRTQYF. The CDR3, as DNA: TGTGCCTGGAGTCCAGGGAAGAGGACGCAGTATTTT.

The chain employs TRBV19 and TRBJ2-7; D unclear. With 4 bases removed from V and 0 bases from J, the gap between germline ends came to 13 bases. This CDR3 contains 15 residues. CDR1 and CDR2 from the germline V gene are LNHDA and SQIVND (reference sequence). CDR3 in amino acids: CASSSSALSSYEQYF. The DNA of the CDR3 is TGTGCCAGTAGTAGTTCAGCGTTGAGCTCCTACGAGCAGTACTTC.